The 31 T cell receptor beta chains listed next were all sequenced from one sample in a study of blood T cell repertoires in COVID-19. Profiling relied on immunoSEQ multiplex PCR, and the TCRdb table lists in-frame clones only, not all of them. The table records 90,000 to 150,000 clones, around nine tenths of them present only once. Sequencing was done on a sample of peripheral blood. These receptors came from a woman between 45 and 65 years old with acute or convalescent COVID-19.

The rearrangement joins TRBV5-6 to TRBJ2-3; the D gene is possibly TRBD2 (6 bases). The V gene's germline CDR1 is SGHDT and CDR2 YYEEEE. The germline V and J ends were trimmed by 4 bases and 0 bases, with 12 bases remaining between them. This CDR3 region has 15 residues. The CDR3 loop reads CASSPTGTSTDTQYF. The CDR3 bases are TGTGCCAGCAGCCCTACCGGGACTAGCACAGATACGCAGTATTTT.

The CDR3 is CASRGSGGMDDEQYF. The CDR3 nucleotides are TGTGCCAGTAGGGGGTCAGGGGGCATGGACGACGAGCAGTACTTC. The chain joins TRBV19 to TRBJ2-7, with 8 bases fitting TRBD1. Germline loops: CDR1 LNHDA, CDR2 SQIVND (reference sequence). The CDR3 has 15 residues. V was clipped by 6 bases and J by 5 bases; unmatched bases: 12.

The chain carries TRBV7-2 and TRBJ2-7, with a weak D call TRBD1 (5 bases). The V and J ends lost 4 bases and 0 bases respectively, with 10 bases between them. CDR1 and CDR2 from the germline V gene are SGHTA and FQGNSA. CDR3 length equals 14 residues. CDR3 loop: CASSSRQGSYEQYF. CDR3 DNA sequence: TGTGCCAGCAGCTCCCGGCAGGGCTCCTACGAGCAGTACTTC.

This rearrangement joins TRBV5-1 to TRBJ2-7, with 7 bases identical to TRBD2. V lost 7 bases, J lost 3 bases, and 22 bases stayed unmatched. The CDR3 has 18 residues. Germline V gene sequence: CDR1 SGHRS, CDR2 YFSETQ. The DNA of the CDR3 is TGCGCCAGCCGTCGCTTGGGGGGAGGGCCCTCTGCCAACTACGAGCAGTACTTC. Protein: CASRRLGGGPSANYEQYF.

The CDR3 region has the DNA TGTGCTAGTGGTTTGGAACAGGGTATTGGCAATGAGCAGTTCTTC. Translated: CASGLEQGIGNEQFF. V and J are TRBV12-5 and TRBJ2-1; tentative D call: TRBD1 (6 bases). V gave up 1 base and J gave up 6 bases, with 13 bases separating them. The CDR3 has 15 amino acids. Germline-derived CDR1 and CDR2 are LGHNT and FRNRAP.

V gene TRBV19 combines with J gene TRBJ1-3; D possibly corresponds to TRBD1 (5 bases). The V end lost 1 base, the J end lost 4 bases, and 8 bases lay between the germline ends. This CDR3 comprises 14 residues. CDR1 and CDR2 from the germline V gene are LNHDA and SQIVND (reference sequence). The CDR3 DNA is TGTGCCAGTAGTATAGCGGGGGTCGGAAACACCATATATTTT. Protein product: CASSIAGVGNTIYF.

Only one count was recorded for this clone. The J gene is TRBJ2-3, the V gene TRBV29-1; no firm D call. There are 12 residues in the CDR3. Trimming stripped 3 bases from V and 0 bases from J, with 4 bases between. Germline V gene data show CDR1 as SQVTM and CDR2 as ANQGSEA. The CDR3 spells CSVEGSTDTQYF. The CDR3 DNA is TGCAGCGTTGAGGGCAGCACAGATACGCAGTATTTT.

This clone came up once. This rearrangement joins TRBV24-1 to TRBJ1-2; TRBD1 matches 8 bases. Germline-derived CDR1 and CDR2 are KGHDR and SFDVKD. After removal of 6 bases from V and 7 bases from J, the junction contained 6 bases not matched to a gene. The CDR3 spans 13 residues. The chain's CDR3 is CATSTGQGFGYTF. CDR3 bases: TGTGCCACCAGTACCGGACAGGGCTTTGGCTACACCTTC.

This clone was found once. V gene TRBV20-1 combines with J gene TRBJ2-4; possibly TRBD1 for D (6 bases). The CDR3 spans 11 residues. Trimming cost V 5 bases and J 9 bases, with 11 bases left between them. Germline assignment: CDR1 DFQATT and CDR2 SNEGSKA (reference sequence). CDR3 in DNA: TGCAGTGCTGGACAAGGGGGCATTCAGTACTTC. It yields the protein CSAGQGGIQYF.

The chain employs TRBV5-1 and TRBJ2-3; maybe TRBD2 (6 bases). Trimming left V 0 bases short and J 5 bases short, with 10 bases between. The CDR3 sequence is 14 residues long. Germline assignment: CDR1 SGHRS and CDR2 YFSETQ. In DNA form, the CDR3 reads TGCGCCAGCAGCTTGGGACTAGTTGGAGATACGCAGTATTTT. Translation: CASSLGLVGDTQYF.

The chain carries TRBV12-3 or TRBV12-4 and TRBJ1-5; perhaps TRBD1 as D (5 bases). The V end was cut by 0 bases, the J end by 7 bases, with 7 bases between. The CDR3 has 13 residues. The CDR3 DNA sequence: TGTGCCAGCAGTTTAGCGGGGCGACAGCCCCAGCATTTT. This translates into CASSLAGRQPQHF.

The chain is built from TRBV19 and TRBJ2-5; TRBD2 aligns across 8 bases. The V gene end was trimmed by 5 bases and the J gene end by 4 bases; junction bases not matched to a gene: 6. Germline CDR1 LNHDA, CDR2 SQIVND (reference sequence). CDR3 length equals 14 residues. As DNA, the CDR3 is TGTGCCAGTAGTCCGGGACTAGGGGGAGAGACCCAGTACTTC. The encoded protein is CASSPGLGGETQYF.

The rearrangement links TRBV3-1 (or the pseudogene TRBV3-2) to TRBJ2-7, with 10 bases that match TRBD1. CDR1 and CDR2 (germline): LGHDT, YNNKEL (reference sequence). The CDR3 runs to 14 residues. V lost 2 bases, J lost 5 bases, and 3 bases stayed unmatched. The CDR3 region is CASSQRQGADEQYF. In DNA, the CDR3 is TGTGCCAGCAGCCAAAGACAGGGGGCCGACGAGCAGTACTTC.

This chain links TRBV24-1 with TRBJ2-4; 11 nucleotides align to TRBD2. Germline V gives CDR1 KGHDR, CDR2 SFDVKD. Unmatched junction bases numbered 3, after V lost 3 bases and J lost 6 bases. This CDR3 comprises 15 residues. In DNA, the CDR3 is TGTGCCACCAGTGATCCTACTAGCGGGGGAAACATTCAGTACTTC. Its translation: CATSDPTSGGNIQYF.

This clone was seen a single time. The V and J genes are TRBV12-3 or TRBV12-4 and TRBJ2-1; TRBD2 matches 8 bases. The CDR3 contains 13 residues. Germline trimming cut 8 bases from V and 0 bases from J; bases unmatched to any gene: 0. The DNA for the CDR3 is TGTGCCAGCGGGACTAGCTCCTACAATGAGCAGTTCTTC. It translates to CASGTSSYNEQFF.

This clone was recorded a few times. J is TRBJ2-1 and V is TRBV7-9, with 14 bases lining up with TRBD2. The CDR3 spans 15 residues. Germline-derived CDR1 and CDR2 are SEHNR and FQNEAQ (reference sequence). Trimming removed 6 bases from V and 8 bases from J; junction bases left unmatched: 6. CDR3 residues: CASSSGTSGSDEQFF. In nucleotides, the CDR3 is TGTGCCAGCAGTTCCGGGACTAGCGGGAGTGATGAGCAGTTCTTC. Filled out from reference TRBV7-9 and TRBJ2-1, the complete variable domain reads DTGVSQNPRHKITKRGQNVTFRCDPISEHNRLYWYRQTLGQGPEFLTYFQNEAQLEKSRLLSDRFSAERPKGSFSTLEIQRTEQGDSAMYLCASSSGTSGSDEQFFGPGTRLTVL.

CDR3 nucleotides: TGTGCCAGCTCACTTAATGGACAGGGGGATTCACCCCTCCACTTT. Translated, it gives CASSLNGQGDSPLHF. The chain uses TRBV18 and TRBJ1-6; 10 bases align to TRBD1. The V segment lost 4 bases and the J segment 8 bases; nucleotides outside the gene matches: 5. Germline assignment: CDR1 KGHSH and CDR2 LQKENI. The CDR3 has 15 residues.

The chain is built from TRBV4-2 and TRBJ1-5; 8 bases line up with TRBD1. This CDR3 is 14 amino acids long. Germline V CDR1 and CDR2: LGHNA, YNFKEQ. With V trimmed by 7 bases and J by 2 bases, 4 bases remained unmatched. The CDR3 nucleotides are TGTGCCAGCAACGGACAGGGCGGCAATCAGCCCCAGCATTTT. Amino acid sequence: CASNGQGGNQPQHF.

The chain joins TRBV29-1 to TRBJ2-5; no firm D call. Trimming stripped 3 bases from V and 4 bases from J, with 9 bases between. The CDR3 sequence is 12 residues long. From germline, CDR1 is SQVTM and CDR2 ANQGSEA. The CDR3 here is CSVETLGETQYF. The CDR3 DNA reads as TGCAGCGTTGAGACACTGGGAGAGACCCAGTACTTC.

Here the CDR3 reads CASSLFNRGHEQYF. DNA for the CDR3: TGTGCCAGCAGCTTATTCAACAGGGGACACGAGCAGTACTTC. This chain connects TRBV7-2 to TRBJ2-7; TRBD1 aligns across 7 bases. Trimming removed 2 bases from V and 5 bases from J; junction bases left unmatched: 6. CDR3 length: 14 residues. CDR1 is SGHTA, CDR2 FQGNSA, per germline.

This clone showed up just once. This chain uses TRBV13 with TRBJ2-3; D might be TRBD2 (7 bases). The CDR3 contains 15 residues. With 5 bases removed from V and 12 bases from J, the gap between germline ends came to 24 bases. Germline V CDR1 and CDR2: PRHDT, FYEKMQ (reference sequence). In DNA, the CDR3 is TGTGCCAGCAGCGACCCCGGGGGGCTGCGACTAGGTCAGTATTTT. Translated: CASSDPGGLRLGQYF.

The count of this clone is one. The rearrangement joins TRBV5-6 to TRBJ2-7; 8 bases fit TRBD1. This CDR3 has 17 residues. The germline V gene has CDR1 SGHDT and CDR2 YYEEEE. After removal of 4 bases from V and 2 bases from J, the junction contained 14 bases not matched to a gene. The CDR3 region has the DNA TGTGCCAGCAGCCCCCTAGGGACCGGGACAGGCACCTACGAGCAGTACTTC. Translated, it gives CASSPLGTGTGTYEQYF.

This chain links TRBV2 with TRBJ2-3; 8 bases line up with TRBD2. Germline V CDR1 and CDR2: SNHLY, FYNNEI. The CDR3 covers 14 residues. V lost 6 bases and J lost 6; bases outside the gene matches: 8. CDR3 residues: CASRFSGAGDTQYF. The CDR3 DNA follows: TGTGCCAGCAGGTTTAGCGGGGCTGGGGATACGCAGTATTTT. Full variable domain (missing parts from reference TRBV2 and TRBJ2-3): EPEVTQTPSHQVTQMGQEVILRCVPISNHLYFYWYRQILGQKVEFLVSFYNNEISEKSEIFDDQFSVERPDGSNFTLKIRSTKLEDSAMYFCASRFSGAGDTQYFGPGTRLTVL.

The chain has TRBV9 and TRBJ1-1; 9 positions agree with TRBD1. From germline, CDR1 is SGDLS and CDR2 YYNGEE. The V gene end was trimmed by 4 bases and the J gene end by 7 bases; junction bases not matched to a gene: 8. The CDR3 length is 14 residues. Written as DNA, the CDR3 is TGTGCCAGCAGCCCAGGGACAGGGCAGGGTGAAGCTTTCTTT. Translated: CASSPGTGQGEAFF.

This clone has a handful of counts. This rearrangement joins TRBV19 to TRBJ1-5, with 8 bases fitting TRBD1. Germline V lookup: CDR1 LNHDA, CDR2 SQIVND (reference sequence). Unmatched junction bases numbered 7, after V lost 3 bases and J lost 3 bases. This CDR3 spans 16 amino acids. Here the CDR3 reads CASSMTGVAANQPQHF. The CDR3 DNA follows: TGTGCCAGTAGTATGACAGGGGTTGCGGCCAATCAGCCCCAGCATTTT.

The chain couples TRBV3-1 (or the pseudogene TRBV3-2) to TRBJ2-7; the match to TRBD2 covers 9 bases. The CDR3 totals 14 residues. J lost 5 bases, V lost 8 bases, and 10 bases had no gene match. Germline-derived CDR1 and CDR2 are LGHDT and YNNKEL (reference sequence). The CDR3 region is CASAQGLAPHEQYF. The DNA of the CDR3 is TGTGCCAGCGCGCAAGGACTAGCGCCCCACGAGCAGTACTTC.

The rearrangement joins TRBV9 to TRBJ2-3, with D unresolved. V lost 4 bases to trimming and J lost 2 bases, with 5 bases between them. Germline assignment: CDR1 SGDLS and CDR2 YYNGEE. The CDR3 has 12 residues. The CDR3 DNA follows: TGTGCCAGCAGCCCGTACACAGATACGCAGTATTTT. Protein: CASSPYTDTQYF.

This clone was recorded only once. The rearrangement joins TRBV30 to TRBJ1-4; 7 nucleotides align to TRBD1. Germline CDR1 GTSNPN, CDR2 SVGIG (reference sequence). V lost 1 base and J lost 8; bases outside the gene matches: 10. This CDR3 has 15 residues. The DNA for the CDR3 is TGTGCCTGGAGTGCGCAGGGGGGATGGGGCGAAAAACTGTTTTTT. Protein: CAWSAQGGWGEKLFF.

The chain links TRBV19 to TRBJ1-4; D is possibly TRBD1 (6 bases). Trimming stripped 8 bases from V and 5 bases from J, with 15 bases between. Germline-derived CDR1 and CDR2 are LNHDA and SQIVND (reference sequence). The CDR3 runs 14 residues. CDR3 nucleotides: TGTGCCAGTTGGGGGCGGAACCGAAATGAAAAACTGTTTTTT. Encoded protein: CASWGRNRNEKLFF.

The chain joins TRBV18 to TRBJ1-1; D is ambiguous. Germline CDR1 and CDR2: KGHSH and LQKENI. CDR3 size: 14 residues. Between the trimmed V and J ends, which lost 0 bases and 4 bases, there was a span of 9 bases. CDR3 residues: CASSPPVAITEAFF. The CDR3 bases are TGTGCCAGCTCACCACCCGTAGCCATCACTGAAGCTTTCTTT.

V gene TRBV12-3 or TRBV12-4 combines with J gene TRBJ1-4; TRBD1 matches at 7 bases. V trimming: 3 bases; J trimming: 7 bases; junction bases outside the gene matches: 2. This CDR3 region has 13 residues. As DNA, the CDR3 is TGTGCCAGCAGTTTGGGGGACAGTGAAAAACTGTTTTTT. Its translation is CASSLGDSEKLFF.